This T cell receptor beta chain comes out of a study of response to subunit inactivated influenza vaccine. The study's findings and limits: After each seasonal influenza vaccination, few new T cells are recruited, the authors suggested.

This clonotype was counted at least ten times. Its antigen is not identified. This CDR3 has 13 residues. V lost 0 bases and J 3 bases, leaving 5 bases between the germline ends. Each CDR3 protein gets one entry after TCRdb re-called the RT-PCR reads with MiXCR. Among more than 450,000 distinct CDR3 sequences listed, 6.5% to 8% were seen once. The TCR was taken from a man between 50 and 75 years old who received an inactivated influenza vaccine. The source material was PBMCs from blood, sampled less than 30 months after vaccination. This chain links TRBV12-3 or TRBV12-4 with TRBJ2-5; D uncertain. CDR3 residues: CASSLATEETQYF. CDR3 DNA sequence: TGTGCCAGCAGTTTAGCGACGGAAGAGACCCAGTACTTC.